What follows are 2 T cell receptor beta chains derived from one specimen sequenced in a study of CD8 T cells in ankylosing spondylitis. TCRdb processed the 5' RACE reads anew with MiXCR; each CDR3 protein has one entry. The sample includes 210,000 or so distinct CDR3 sequences, around 8% seen only once; the top ten take about 5%. The sequencing sample was made of blood, either unsorted or a sorted T cell fraction (not recorded which). These receptors were obtained from a female donor with ankylosing spondylitis or in good health (not recorded which).

There are many counts of this clonotype. The chain combines TRBV29-1 with TRBJ1-1; weak D call: TRBD1 (5 bases). Trimming left V 7 bases short and J 0 bases short, with 15 bases between. The CDR3 has 14 amino acids. CDR1 is SQVTM and CDR2 is ANQGSEA in the germline V gene. DNA for the CDR3: TGCAGCGCGGAGGGGTCTAATATGAACACTGAAGCTTTCTTT. Residues: CSAEGSNMNTEAFF.

This clonotype was recorded at least ten times. The chain joins TRBV12-3 or TRBV12-4 to TRBJ2-2, with D unclear. The CDR3 is made up of 13 amino acids. The germline V and J ends were trimmed by 5 bases and 6 bases, with 10 bases remaining between them. Written as DNA, the CDR3 is TGTGCCAGCAGTATTAGACCGTCCGGGGAGCTGTTTTTT. It specifies CASSIRPSGELFF.